These T cell receptor beta chains were read from a single sample in a study of siplizumab effects on memory and regulatory T cells. Sequencing used immunoSEQ multiplex PCR; TCRdb keeps in-frame clones, though not all of them. The data hold 75,000 to 100,000 clones, with 94% observed a single time. The sample was non-Treg CD4+ T cells sorted from blood. The receptors here all came from a human donor in good health. CDR3s include the opening cysteine and the closing phenylalanine or tryptophan. The D gene is left open where the match is weak. Size values are once, few and many counts, or a class for expanded clones, and some rows have none.

TRBD1 TRBJ1-2 once TRBV19 14 TGTGCCAGTAGGAAACGGGACAGGGGGCTTGGCTACACCTTC CASRKRDRGLGYTF
TRBD2 TRBJ2-5 NA TRBV7-7 15 TGTGCTACCCGAACTAGCGGATCTTTCCAAGAGACCCAGTACTTC CATRTSGSFQETQYF
NA TRBJ1-4 NA TRBV6-5 15 TGTGCCAGCAGGGAAAATCAGGGACGGAATGAAAAACTGTTTTTT CASRENQGRNEKLFF
NA TRBJ2-7 NA TRBV18 15 TGTGCCAGCTCACCGTTATCCAGTTCAGACTACGAGCAGTACTTC CASSPLSSSDYEQYF
NA TRBJ2-7 NA TRBV5-1 15 TGCGCCAGCAGCCCCCCATCCGGGGTCCCCTACGAGCAGTACTTC CASSPPSGVPYEQYF
NA TRBJ1-1 once TRBV27 14 TGTGCCAGCCGATCGGCAGAAATGAACACTGAAGCTTTCTTT CASRSAEMNTEAFF
TRBD1 TRBJ1-2 NA TRBV6-1 13 TGTGCCAGCAGTATGGACAGGGCGAGTGGCTACACCTTC CASSMDRASGYTF
NA TRBJ1-3 few TRBV7-6 14 TGTGCCAGCAGCTTAATGGGTGCTGGAAACACCATATATTTT CASSLMGAGNTIYF
NA TRBJ1-1 once TRBV20-1 10 TGCAGTGCCAGAGGAGTTCGGGCTTTCTTT CSARGVRAFF
NA TRBJ1-5 NA TRBV7-2 14 TGTGCCAGCAGTTCACAGTATAGCAATCAGCCCCAGCATTTT CASSSQYSNQPQHF
NA TRBJ1-5 NA TRBV5-1 13 TGCGCCAGCAGCTTTAGGGTGGGACAGCCCCAGCATTTT CASSFRVGQPQHF
NA TRBJ1-2 NA TRBV29-1 13 TGCAGCGTTGAAGAGGGGGACGGTCCCGGCTACACCTTC CSVEEGDGPGYTF
TRBD2 TRBJ2-5 NA TRBV6-6 14 TGTGCCAGCAGTTCAGCGGGAGTCTATGAGACCCAGTACTTC CASSSAGVYETQYF
NA TRBJ2-7 NA TRBV18 15 TGTGCCAGCTCACCACCGTCGACTCAGCCCCACGAGCAGTACTTC CASSPPSTQPHEQYF
NA TRBJ1-5 few TRBV30 13 TGTGCCTGGACAGCCTCTAGCAATCAGCCCCAGCATTTT CAWTASSNQPQHF
TRBD2 TRBJ2-3 NA TRBV5-5 18 TGTGCCAGCAGAGTTTCTAGCGGGAGAGATCTTGGCACAGATACGCAGTATTTT CASRVSSGRDLGTDTQYF
NA TRBJ2-7 NA TRBV7-2 15 TGTGCCAGCAGGCCCGGGGGCGGTGGCTCCTACGAGCAGTACTTC CASRPGGGGSYEQYF
NA TRBJ2-7 NA TRBV7-2 14 TGTGCCAGCAGCTACCGGGACAACTCCTACGAGCAGTACTTC CASSYRDNSYEQYF
NA TRBJ2-7 NA TRBV30 13 TGTGCCTGGAGTCGATCCGGGGCCTCTGTGCAGTACTTC CAWSRSGASVQYF
TRBD2 TRBJ2-1 NA TRBV27 14 TGTGCCAGCAGTCCCGGACTAGCGTCGGGTGAGCAGTTCTTC CASSPGLASGEQFF
NA TRBJ1-1 NA TRBV7-2 15 TGTGCCAGCAGCTTAGGGGGACACGCGAACACTGAAGCTTTCTTT CASSLGGHANTEAFF
NA TRBJ2-7 NA TRBV2 15 TGTGCCAGCACGCCGGGGCGGGGCCAATCCTACGAGCAGTACTTC CASTPGRGQSYEQYF
TRBD1 TRBJ1-2 NA TRBV19 13 TGTGCCAGTAGGAAGGACAGGGCCCCTGGCTACACCTTC CASRKDRAPGYTF
NA TRBJ2-7 NA TRBV18 13 TGTGCCAGCTCACGAAACCCCGATTACGAGCAGTACTTC CASSRNPDYEQYF
TRBD1 TRBJ2-7 NA TRBV19 14 TGTGCCAGTAGTAGGACAGGTCTTTCCTACGAGCAGTACTTC CASSRTGLSYEQYF
NA TRBJ2-3 NA TRBV6-5 15 TGTGCCAGCAGTTACTCCCGACAGAGCACAGATACGCAGTATTTT CASSYSRQSTDTQYF
NA TRBJ2-7 NA TRBV7-2 12 TGTGCCAGCAGCTTCAGCTCCTACGAGCAGTACTTC CASSFSSYEQYF
TRBD1 TRBJ1-1 NA TRBV5-5 15 TGTGCCAGCAGCCTGCGACAGGGAGGGCACACTGAAGCTTTCTTT CASSLRQGGHTEAFF
TRBD1 TRBJ1-3 NA TRBV4-1 18 TGCGCCAGCAGCCAAAGTACGGACAGGGCCGACCTTGGGGTCACCATATATTTT CASSQSTDRADLGVTIYF